The next 17 T cell receptor beta chains were all read from a single sample in a study of T cells in Graves' hyperthyroidism and ophthalmopathy. Template material for amplifying TCR beta CDR3 regions consisted of RNA transcripts. First-round RT-PCR with HTBI primers amplified the TCR CDR3 region. From the multiplex PCR reads, TCRdb called clonotypes with MiXCR, one entry per CDR3 protein. The repertoire includes about 600,000 distinct CDR3 sequences, roughly 15% of them detected once, and approximately 3.5% sits in the top ten. The sequencing input was blood. These receptors were taken from a woman aged 35 to 49 with Graves' ophthalmopathy.

This clonotype occurred a few times. The V call is TRBV7-8, the J call TRBJ2-1; 11 bases map to TRBD2. Per germline, CDR1 SGHVS and CDR2 FQNEAQ. J gave up 4 bases and V 3 bases, and 5 bases lay outside the gene matches. The CDR3 runs to 16 residues. As DNA, the CDR3 is TGTGCCAGCAGCTTTATAGCGGGGGGGCCTTACAATGAGCAGTTCTTC. Its protein is CASSFIAGGPYNEQFF. The full variable domain, with the rest looked up from reference TRBV7-8 and TRBJ2-1, is GAGVSQSPRYKVAKRGQDVALRCDPISGHVSLFWYQQALGQGPEFLTYFQNEAQLDKSGLPSDRFFAERPEGSVSTLKIQRTQQEDSAVYLCASSFIAGGPYNEQFFGPGTRLTVL.

This clonotype was detected many times. J is TRBJ2-1 and V is TRBV6-1; D not resolved. Trimming removed 7 bases from V and 9 bases from J, with 16 bases in between. This CDR3 is built from 13 residues. Looked up from germline, CDR1 is MNHNS and CDR2 is SASEGT. CDR3 sequence reads: CASKEQTDGEQFF. CDR3 DNA sequence: TGTGCCAGCAAAGAACAGACGGATGGTGAGCAGTTCTTC.

The V and J genes are TRBV20-1 and TRBJ2-3; 7 bases match TRBD2. The CDR3 consists of 14 residues. V trimming: 6 bases; J trimming: 5 bases; junction bases outside the gene matches: 11. CDR1 DFQATT and CDR2 SNEGSKA come from the germline V gene (reference sequence). CDR3 nucleotide sequence: TGCAGTGCCCCTAGCGGTGCACCTGGAGATACGCAGTATTTT. This translates into CSAPSGAPGDTQYF.

The CDR3 region has the DNA TGCAGTGCAACGGGACTAGCGGGAGGGCCTGACGAGCAGTACTTC. This gives the protein CSATGLAGGPDEQYF. The chain links TRBV20-1 to TRBJ2-7; TRBD2 aligns across 16 bases. Per germline, CDR1 DFQATT and CDR2 SNEGSKA (reference sequence). After removal of 6 bases from V and 5 bases from J, the junction contained 7 bases not matched to a gene. The CDR3 length is 15 residues.

This clonotype was observed many times. The chain recombines TRBV3-1 with TRBJ1-5; D unclear. The germline V gene encodes CDR1 LGHDT and CDR2 YNNKEL (reference sequence). The CDR3 loop spans 16 amino acids. The ends were cut back, 2 bases at V and 0 bases at J, with 11 bases in the middle. This CDR3 is CASSQRRRDSNQPQHF. In nucleotides, the CDR3 is TGTGCCAGCAGCCAAAGGAGACGGGATAGCAATCAGCCCCAGCATTTT.

The V and J genes are TRBV28 and TRBJ2-5; 9 nucleotides line up with TRBD1. Unmatched junction bases numbered 10, after V lost 6 bases and J lost 5 bases. This CDR3 comprises 15 residues. Looked up from germline, CDR1 is MDHEN and CDR2 is SYDVKM. Here the CDR3 DNA reads TGTGCCAGCAGCCCCTGGACAGGGGTGGCGGAGACCCAGTACTTC. Amino acids: CASSPWTGVAETQYF.

This clonotype was counted once. Possible read error: a much larger clone is one base away. The CDR3 protein is CASSYGGRAPTNEQFF. The CDR3 DNA is TGTGCCAGCAGTTACGGCGGGAGGGCTCCTACCAATGAGCAGTTCTTC. V gene TRBV6-9 combines with J gene TRBJ2-1, with 9 bases matching TRBD2. Germline V lookup: CDR1 MNHGY, CDR2 SVAAGI. The CDR3 sequence is 16 residues long. Trimming at V came to 3 bases and at J to 6 bases, leaving 9 bases not matched to a gene.

This clonotype was seen repeatedly, ten times or more. The chain joins TRBV2 to TRBJ1-5; D unresolved. Germline CDR1 SNHLY, CDR2 FYNNEI. Trimming pared 2 bases from V and 5 bases from J, leaving 13 bases between. The CDR3 contains 15 residues. The CDR3 DNA reads as TGTGCCAGCAGTGAATTGGCCGGGTCTGATCAGCCCCAGCATTTT. It is translated as CASSELAGSDQPQHF. The variable domain in full, with the rest retrieved from reference TRBV2 and TRBJ1-5, is EPEVTQTPSHQVTQMGQEVILRCVPISNHLYFYWYRQILGQKVEFLVSFYNNEISEKSEIFDDQFSVERPDGSNFTLKIRSTKLEDSAMYFCASSELAGSDQPQHFGDGTRLSIL.

The sample holds many counts of this clonotype. The rearrangement uses TRBV3-1 and TRBJ1-5; D is unclear. CDR1 and CDR2 (germline): LGHDT, YNNKEL (reference sequence). V was cut by 1 base and J by 8 bases, with 9 bases left in between. The CDR3 is 13 amino acids. CDR3 residues: CASSQAGNEPQHF. In DNA form, the CDR3 reads TGTGCCAGCAGCCAAGCGGGGAATGAGCCCCAGCATTTT.

Turning to this clonotype: Given a much more abundant clone one base away, this may be a read error. CDR3: CSARDLLRMSSYNEQYF. The CDR3 nucleotides are TGCAGTGCTAGAGACCTCCTTAGGATGAGCTCCTACAATGAGCAGTACTTC. The gene calls are TRBV20-1 and TRBJ2-1; D unresolved. The DNA end lines up better with TRBJ2-7; the J call may be wrong. This CDR3 comprises 17 residues. Germline V gene sequence: CDR1 DFQATT, CDR2 SNEGSKA (reference sequence).

The V call is TRBV7-2, the J call TRBJ1-5; D not certain. CDR1 is SGHTA, CDR2 FQGNSA, per germline. Trimming removed 0 bases at V and 11 bases at J, with 8 bases between. This CDR3 contains 12 residues. CDR3 nucleotide sequence: TGTGCCAGCAGCTTAGCACCCGGAGCCCAGCATTTT. This sequence encodes CASSLAPGAQHF.

As regards this clonotype: Because it lacks the conserved phenylalanine or tryptophan at the end, this CDR3 is likely a read error. The chain joins TRBV11-3 to TRBJ2-5; D possibly corresponds to TRBD1 (5 bases). In germline, CDR1 is SGHNT, CDR2 YENEEA. With 4 bases removed from V and 2 bases from J, the gap between germline ends came to 8 bases. The length of the CDR3 is 13 residues. The CDR3 bases are TGTGCCAGCAGCTCCGACAGACAAGAGACCCAGTACTCC. Its protein product is CASSSDRQETQYS.

This clonotype was observed many times. J is TRBJ1-4 and V is TRBV28, with 7 positions matching TRBD1. There are 13 residues in the CDR3. Per germline, CDR1 MDHEN and CDR2 SYDVKM. V was clipped by 7 bases and J by 6 bases; unmatched bases: 5. CDR3: CASTDRRDEKLFF. The CDR3 DNA reads TGTGCCAGCACGGACAGGCGGGATGAAAAACTGTTTTTT.

This clonotype was seen at least ten times. V gene TRBV2 combines with J gene TRBJ1-6; no clear D gene. The germline gives CDR1 SNHLY, CDR2 FYNNEI. The CDR3 runs 13 residues. Trimming removed 4 bases at V and 8 bases at J, with 9 bases between. The CDR3 region has the DNA TGTGCCAGCAGTGTCGCGGAGGATTCACCCCTCCACTTT. This encodes CASSVAEDSPLHF.

A note on this clonotype: Just one base apart from a much larger clone, this may be a read error. V gene TRBV29-1 combines with J gene TRBJ2-5; TRBD1 matches at 7 bases. The J segment lost 2 bases and the V segment lost 4 bases, leaving 13 bases of the junction unmatched. Looked up from germline, CDR1 is SQVTM and CDR2 is ANQGSEA. The CDR3 has 16 amino acids. CDR3: CSVAGGSERNQETQYF. CDR3 sequence (DNA): TGCAGCGTTGCAGGGGGATCGGAGCGGAATCAAGAGACCCAGTACTTC.

A few counts support this clonotype. The chain is built from TRBV7-9 and TRBJ2-1; TRBD2 might be the D (6 bases). The CDR3 has 14 residues. The V gene's germline CDR1 is SEHNR and CDR2 FQNEAQ (reference sequence). V was clipped by 5 bases and J by 9 bases, with 17 bases between them. CDR3 DNA sequence: TGTGCCAGCAGCCTCTTAGCGGTTCAGGGTGAGCAGTTCTTC. This translates into CASSLLAVQGEQFF.

V gene TRBV2 combines with J gene TRBJ2-1, with 15 bases aligning to TRBD2. The CDR3 totals 18 residues. V shed 8 bases and J 7 bases; nucleotides not matched to a gene: 15. The V gene's germline CDR1 is SNHLY and CDR2 FYNNEI. The CDR3 sequence: CASPPGLAGGSGRNEQFF. The CDR3 DNA is TGTGCCAGCCCTCCGGGACTAGCGGGAGGCTCAGGAAGGAATGAGCAGTTCTTC. Full variable domain (remainder filled in from reference TRBV2 and TRBJ2-1): EPEVTQTPSHQVTQMGQEVILRCVPISNHLYFYWYRQILGQKVEFLVSFYNNEISEKSEIFDDQFSVERPDGSNFTLKIRSTKLEDSAMYFCASPPGLAGGSGRNEQFFGPGTRLTVL.